Listed below are T cell receptor beta chains from one sample, sequenced in a study of Ad26.COV2.S vaccination and SARS-CoV-2 variants. Some clones are missing from TCRdb's copy, which holds only in-frame ones; the method was immunoSEQ multiplex PCR. The sample yields around 380,000 clones, about 85% seen once. The input for sequencing was peripheral blood, taken in a trial of Ad26.COV2.S vaccine versus placebo. The origin of the receptors is a person between 18 and 65 years old who received the Ad26.COV2.S COVID-19 vaccine or a placebo. Both conserved end residues are part of each CDR3. A D gene is named only where the DNA matches it firmly. Clone size, where shown, is once, few, many, or a class for clones that have expanded.

TRBV2	once	TRBJ2-3	15	NA	TGTGCCAGCAGTGAAGCGGGGGTAAGCACAGATACGCAGTATTTT	CASSEAGVSTDTQYF
TRBV6-5	NA	TRBJ1-5	14	TRBD1	TGTGCCACCACGAAGGAGGGGGCGGAACAGCCCCAGCATTTT	CATTKEGAEQPQHF
TRBV6-5	few	TRBJ1-5	15	NA	TGTGCCAGCAGCCAATCGGGGCCTCGCAATCAGCCCCAGCATTTT	CASSQSGPRNQPQHF
TRBV5-1	few	TRBJ2-6	20	NA	TGCGCCAGCAGCCGAGGGGGTTTGGAAAAACTCCACTCTGGGGCCAACGTCCTGACTTTC	CASSRGGLEKLHSGANVLTF
TRBV19	NA	TRBJ1-1	15	TRBD1	TGTGCCAGTAGTTTCAGGACAGGGATGGTCTCTGAAGCTTTCTTT	CASSFRTGMVSEAFF
TRBV7-8	NA	TRBJ2-5	12	TRBD2	TGTGCCAGCAGGGCTAGATCCGGGACTAAGTACTTC	CASRARSGTKYF
TRBV7-8	NA	TRBJ1-5	14	NA	TGTGCCAGCAGCTTATCGAATAGCAATCAGCCCCAGCATTTT	CASSLSNSNQPQHF
TRBV2	once	TRBJ1-5	15	NA	TGTGCCAGCACTCTTGCCCCTAGTAGGAGTCAGCCCCAGCATTTT	CASTLAPSRSQPQHF
TRBV5-1	NA	TRBJ1-2	13	TRBD1	TGCGCCAGCTCTGGACAGGTTGAGTATGGCTACACCTTC	CASSGQVEYGYTF
TRBV12-3/TRBV12-4	NA	TRBJ1-2	12	NA	TGTGCCAGCAGCAACTCGAACTATGGCTACACCTTC	CASSNSNYGYTF
TRBV13	NA	TRBJ2-1	14	NA	TGTGCCAGCAGCTTAGGCGGGACCAACAATGAGCAGTTCTTC	CASSLGGTNNEQFF
TRBV7-2	NA	TRBJ2-3	14	NA	TGTGCCAGCAGCTTAGAGCGAGGAACAGATACGCAGTATTTT	CASSLERGTDTQYF
TRBV5-1	NA	TRBJ1-4	16	NA	TGCGCCAGCAGCTTGGCCTCGGGGCCCACTAATGAAAAACTGTTTTTT	CASSLASGPTNEKLFF
TRBV20-1	NA	TRBJ2-7	11	NA	TGCAGTGCTTGGGACGGGCTCGAGCAGTACTTC	CSAWDGLEQYF
TRBV5-4	once	TRBJ2-5	14	NA	TGTGCCAGCAGCTTGGAGGCGCGGTGGGAGACCCAGTACTTC	CASSLEARWETQYF
TRBV6-5	few	TRBJ1-4	16	NA	TGTGCCAGCAGTTTCGTGCCTACGACAACTAATGAAAAACTGTTTTTT	CASSFVPTTTNEKLFF
TRBV12-5	NA	TRBJ2-2	16	NA	TGTGCTAGTGGTTTTCTCCAGGGGTTGAACACCGGGGAGCTGTTTTTT	CASGFLQGLNTGELFF
TRBV4-1	NA	TRBJ2-5	13	NA	TGCGCCAGCAGCATTGGACGCATGGAGACCCAGTACTTC	CASSIGRMETQYF
TRBV7-8	NA	TRBJ1-1	15	NA	TGTGCCAGCAGCTTAGAGATCGGGTCCAACACTGAAGCTTTCTTT	CASSLEIGSNTEAFF
TRBV5-8	NA	TRBJ1-2	13	NA	TGTGCCAGCAGCTTGGCAGTTAACTATGGCTACACCTTC	CASSLAVNYGYTF
TRBV27	NA	TRBJ1-6	15	NA	TGTGCCAGCAGTTCGTACAGGGAGCGTAATTCACCCCTCCACTTT	CASSSYRERNSPLHF
TRBV3-1/TRBV3-2	few	TRBJ1-2	13	NA	TGTGCCAGCAGCCCCGTTTATGAATATGGCTACACCTTC	CASSPVYEYGYTF
TRBV12-5	NA	TRBJ1-2	12	NA	TGTGCTAGTGGTTCAGGGTTCCAAGGCTACACCTTC	CASGSGFQGYTF
TRBV5-1	NA	TRBJ2-2	16	NA	TGCGCCAGCAGCTCACGAGAATCTCGGAACACCGGGGAGCTGTTTTTT	CASSSRESRNTGELFF
TRBV6-2/TRBV6-3	NA	TRBJ2-1	14	TRBD2	TGTGCCAGCAGCCACGGGACTAGCGCGAATGAGCAGTTCTTC	CASSHGTSANEQFF
TRBV6-5	NA	TRBJ1-1	14	NA	TGTGCCAGCAGGCAAACACAGGTGAACACTGAAGCTTTCTTT	CASRQTQVNTEAFF
TRBV2	NA	TRBJ1-1	14	TRBD1	TGTGCCAGCAGTGTAGGACAGGCCTCCACTGAAGCTTTCTTT	CASSVGQASTEAFF